A selection of T cell receptor beta chains follows, all from one sample in a study of T cells in Graves' hyperthyroidism and ophthalmopathy. TCRdb re-called the multiplex PCR reads with MiXCR, one entry per CDR3 protein. The sample has approximately 600,000 distinct CDR3 sequences, around 21% seen once. Material: blood. The source of these receptors is a man aged 25 to 45 with Graves' ophthalmopathy. The CDR3 runs from the conserved cysteine through the conserved F or W. A D gene is named only where the DNA matches it firmly. A row's size may be missing; if present it is once, few, many or a size class.

TGTGCCAGCAGTTCCGAACCCCTCCACTTT,CASSSEPLHF,10,NA,once,TRBJ1-6,TRBV27
TGCGCCAGCTACGACCTAAGCTCCTACAATGAGCAGTTCTTC,CASYDLSSYNEQFF,14,NA,few,TRBJ2-1,TRBV10-2
TGTGCCAGCAGCCAAGAGGCCTGGGGCACCCGGAGGACTGAAGCTTTCTTT,CASSQEAWGTRRTEAFF,17,NA,many,TRBJ1-1,TRBV3-1
TGTGCCAGCAGCCAAGGGTTGGGACCTTACGAGCAGTACTTC,CASSQGLGPYEQYF,14,NA,few,TRBJ2-7,TRBV4-2
TGTGCCAGCAGCCAAGATGTGAGTGGGACAGGGAAGTTCTTC,CASSQDVSGTGKFF,14,TRBD1,once,TRBJ2-1,TRBV11-2
TGTGCCAGCAGTTTTCAGGGGTCGTACCTATCCCCTTCTGGGGCCAACGTCCTGACTTTC,CASSFQGSYLSPSGANVLTF,20,NA,many,TRBJ2-6,TRBV12-3/TRBV12-4
TGTGCCAGCAGTTACGGGCAGGCTCTCTCCCGCACTGAAGCTTTCTTT,CASSYGQALSRTEAFF,16,NA,many,TRBJ1-1,TRBV6-5
TGTGCCAGCAGCTTAAAGGGGGCGGCCTCCTACGAGCAGTACTTC,CASSLKGAASYEQYF,15,TRBD1,few,TRBJ2-7,TRBV7-9
TGTGCCAGCAACGACGGACAGGGTGAGGGCACTGAAGCTTTCTTT,CASNDGQGEGTEAFF,15,TRBD1,NA,TRBJ1-1,TRBV11-2
TGTGCCAGCAGTGAAACGGGACCCCACGAAGCTTTCTTT,CASSETGPHEAFF,13,NA,many,TRBJ1-1,TRBV28
TGTGCCAGCAGTTCTGGGACAGCTAATTCACCCCTCCACTTT,CASSSGTANSPLHF,14,TRBD1,NA,TRBJ1-6,TRBV27
TGTGCCAGCAGCCGCGGGACTAGCGGAGCCTACGAGCAGTACTTC,CASSRGTSGAYEQYF,15,TRBD2,few,TRBJ2-7,TRBV7-2
TGTGCCAGCCTCCCTATAGGGGGGACTAGCGGGAGCTGGCAAGAGACCCAGTACTTC,CASLPIGGTSGSWQETQYF,19,TRBD2,NA,TRBJ2-5,TRBV6-1
TGTGCCAGCAGTTACTTGGGAAAGTTAGAGGGCTACACCTTC,CASSYLGKLEGYTF,14,NA,NA,TRBJ1-2,TRBV6-5
TGTGCCAGCAGCTTACGGCCAGCGGGAGTGCACGAGCAGTACTTC,CASSLRPAGVHEQYF,15,TRBD2,many,TRBJ2-7,TRBV7-3
TGTGCCAGCAGTTCTATTGGACAGCCTAATTCACCCCTCCACTTT,CASSSIGQPNSPLHF,15,NA,NA,TRBJ1-6,TRBV28
TGTGCCAGCAGTTCACCGGGACAGGGGTCAACCCTCCCGTACTTC,CASSSPGQGSTLPYF,15,TRBD1,NA,TRBJ2-4,TRBV2
TGTGCCAGCAGCCAAGATGGTAGCGGGAGGGTCGGGACCCAGTACTTC,CASSQDGSGRVGTQYF,16,TRBD2,NA,TRBJ2-5,TRBV4-2
TGCGCCAGCAGCTTAACTCTAACTGACAGGCTGAACACTGAAGCTTTCTTT,CASSLTLTDRLNTEAFF,17,NA,few,TRBJ1-1,TRBV5-1
TGCGCCAGCAGGCGGGACAAGGGGGAAAAACTGTTTTTT,CASRRDKGEKLFF,13,NA,many,TRBJ1-4,TRBV5-1
TGTGCCAGCAGCTTAGCCAGGACAGGGGACACTGAAGCTTTCTTT,CASSLARTGDTEAFF,15,TRBD1,NA,TRBJ1-1,TRBV7-9
TGTGCCAGCAGTCCGCGCCGACAGGGGATGGAGACCCAGTACTTC,CASSPRRQGMETQYF,15,TRBD1,few,TRBJ2-5,TRBV28
TGCAGTGTTCCGGGGGAAGTGGCTTTCTTT,CSVPGEVAFF,10,NA,few,TRBJ1-1,TRBV20-1
TGTGCCAGTAGTAAAGAAAATACCGGGGGACAGTACTCACCCCTCCACTTT,CASSKENTGGQYSPLHF,17,TRBD1,NA,TRBJ1-6,TRBV19